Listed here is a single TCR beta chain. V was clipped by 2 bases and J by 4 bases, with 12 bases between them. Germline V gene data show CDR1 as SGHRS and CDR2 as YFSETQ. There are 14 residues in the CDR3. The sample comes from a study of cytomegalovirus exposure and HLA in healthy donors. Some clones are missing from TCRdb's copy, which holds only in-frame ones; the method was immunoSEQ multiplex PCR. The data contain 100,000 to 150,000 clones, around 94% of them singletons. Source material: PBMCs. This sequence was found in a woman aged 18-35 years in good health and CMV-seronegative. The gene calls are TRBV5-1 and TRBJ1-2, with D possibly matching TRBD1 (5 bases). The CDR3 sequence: CASSFAGPSYGYTF. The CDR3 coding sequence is TGCGCCAGCAGCTTCGCAGGGCCGTCCTATGGCTACACCTTC.